Below, 21 T cell receptor beta chains from the same sample are listed, as sequenced in a study of vaccination and CD4 T cells after COVID-19. The assay that was used to sequence DNA from cultured CD4+ T cells was the Oncomine TCR Beta short-read assay. TCRdb processed the PCR reads anew with MiXCR; each CDR3 protein has one entry. Of approximately 2,500 distinct CDR3 sequences listed, approximately 25% were seen once; the top ten hold around 50%. Sample treatment: approximately 9-day PBMC culture with coronavirus spike peptide pools or control peptides (ViraFEST assay). Gathered ahead of the COVID-19 pandemic (2011-2018) were the CD4+ T cells of the unexposed donor. Their antigens remain unidentified. Sequenced sample: CD4+ T cells from blood, cultured in vitro. These receptor sequences come from a human donor in good health.

This rearrangement joins TRBV7-9 to TRBJ2-5; 8 bases are shared with TRBD2. V lost 3 bases and J lost 2; bases outside the gene matches: 2. The CDR3 length is 14 residues. CDR1 and CDR2 (germline): SEHNR, FQNEAQ (reference sequence). In DNA, the CDR3 is TGTGCCAGCAGCTTTTCTAGCGGGCAAGAGACCCAGTACTTC. As protein: CASSFSSGQETQYF.

This clonotype has just a few counts. V and J are TRBV6-2 or TRBV6-3 and TRBJ2-7; 7 nucleotides line up with TRBD1. This CDR3 has 14 residues. Germline V lookup: CDR1 MNHEY, CDR2 SVGEGT. After removal of 6 bases from V and 1 base from J, the junction contained 6 bases not matched to a gene. This CDR3 reads CASSKRQGSYEQYF. CDR3 nucleotide sequence: TGTGCCAGCAGCAAAAGACAGGGATCCTACGAGCAGTACTTC.

This clonotype was counted between two and nine times. The chain carries TRBV20-1 and TRBJ2-7; D tentatively fits TRBD1 or TRBD2 (5 bases each). Germline CDR1 reads DFQATT; CDR2 reads SNEGSKA (reference sequence). Trimming shortened V by 3 bases and J by 3 bases, and 9 bases separated the two germline ends. There are 12 residues in the CDR3. This CDR3 is CSASGTNYEQYF. CDR3 in DNA: TGCAGTGCTAGCGGGACCAACTACGAGCAGTACTTC.

The genes are TRBV5-6 and TRBJ2-3; the D is unclear. The V gene lost 6 bases and the J gene lost 5 bases, with 19 bases spanning the gap. The CDR3 runs 15 residues. CDR1 and CDR2 from the germline V gene are SGHDT and YYEEEE. Written as DNA, the CDR3 is TGTGCCAGCACTCGGACCCTTACATTGCTAGATACGCAGTATTTT. It yields the protein CASTRTLTLLDTQYF.

This clonotype came up once. V usage is TRBV9 and J usage is TRBJ2-3, with 11 bases lining up with TRBD2. V shed 0 bases, J shed 12 bases, and the junction held 9 bases outside the gene matches. Germline CDR1 and CDR2: SGDLS and YYNGEE. The CDR3 is made up of 15 amino acids. CDR3 protein: CASSVDLAGGLTQYF. The CDR3 DNA follows: TGTGCCAGCAGCGTAGATCTAGCGGGAGGCCTCACCCAGTATTTT.

In its sample, this clonotype was seen a few times. The CDR3 spells CASSPLTGVSKNIQYF. CDR3 DNA: TGTGCCAGTAGTCCTTTGACAGGGGTCAGTAAAAACATTCAGTACTTC. The chain links TRBV19 to TRBJ2-4; TRBD1 matches 8 bases. Germline V gene lookup returns CDR1 LNHDA and CDR2 SQIVND (reference sequence). Trimming took 5 bases from V and 4 from J; bases not matched to a gene: 10. This CDR3 contains 16 residues.

The genes are TRBV29-1 and TRBJ2-5, with 7 bases identical to TRBD1. CDR1 SQVTM and CDR2 ANQGSEA come from the germline V gene. V was clipped by 6 bases and J by 2 bases; unmatched bases: 6. The CDR3 is 13 residues long. The CDR3 coding sequence is TGCAGCGTGAGGGGGCAGGGTCAAGAGACCCAGTACTTC. Its translation: CSVRGQGQETQYF.

This rearrangement joins TRBV7-6 to TRBJ2-2, with TRBD1 identical over 7 bases. CDR3 size: 14 residues. Germline V gene lookup returns CDR1 SGHVS and CDR2 FNYEAQ. Trimming at V came to 5 bases and at J to 6 bases, leaving 6 bases not matched to a gene. CDR3 sequence reads: CASSPTGNAGELFF. As DNA, the CDR3 is TGTGCCAGCAGCCCGACAGGGAATGCCGGGGAGCTGTTTTTT.

This clonotype was seen more than once but under ten times. V gene TRBV20-1 combines with J gene TRBJ1-5; D not certain. Trimming took 3 bases from V and 9 from J, leaving 12 bases between them. Germline V gene sequence: CDR1 DFQATT, CDR2 SNEGSKA (reference sequence). This CDR3 comprises 12 residues. CDR3 nucleotides: TGCAGTGCTAGCATTAGCCCGGGGCCCCAGCATTTT. Translation: CSASISPGPQHF.

In regard to this clonotype: This may stem from a read error, because a much larger clone lies one nucleotide away. The chain is built from TRBV6-1 and TRBJ1-5; 7 bases are shared with TRBD1. From germline, CDR1 is MNHNS and CDR2 SASEGT. The CDR3 length is 17 residues. CDR3 sequence reads: CVSRDSGQPYSNQPQHF. The CDR3 coding sequence is TGTGTCAGCAGAGATTCGGGACAGCCATATAGCAATCAGCCCCAGCATTTT.

V gene TRBV28 combines with J gene TRBJ1-1; tentatively, D is TRBD1 (5 bases). V lost 4 bases, J lost 11 bases, and 14 bases lay in between. The germline CDR1 and CDR2 sequences are MDHEN and SYDVKM. The CDR3 has 12 residues. The CDR3 DNA sequence: TGTGCCAGCAGTTATCAGGGTAGGGACGCTTTCTTT. It codes for CASSYQGRDAFF.

This clonotype was found a few times. The rearrangement links TRBV2 to TRBJ2-7; 7 nucleotides match TRBD2. The CDR3 has 15 residues. Looked up from germline, CDR1 is SNHLY and CDR2 is FYNNEI. Trimming at V came to 6 bases and at J to 4 bases, leaving 12 bases not matched to a gene. This chain's CDR3 is CASSAGVSQIYEQYF. The DNA for the CDR3 is TGTGCCAGCAGCGCGGGAGTCTCCCAGATTTACGAGCAGTACTTC.

Within the sample, this clonotype is large. The V gene is TRBV6-1, the J gene TRBJ1-1; possible D gene TRBD1, 5 bases. Looked up from germline, CDR1 is MNHNS and CDR2 is SASEGT. Trimming pared 4 bases from V and 7 bases from J, leaving 13 bases between. The CDR3 length is 13 residues. The CDR3 nucleotides are TGTGCCAGCAGTGGGGACGGTGGGCTTGAAGCTTTCTTT. Residues: CASSGDGGLEAFF.

The chain links TRBV7-8 to TRBJ1-6; possible D gene TRBD1, 6 bases. Germline loops: CDR1 SGHVS, CDR2 FQNEAQ. This CDR3 is built from 14 residues. Trimming cost V 1 base and J 7 bases, with 8 bases left between them. The chain's CDR3 is CASSLGTANSPLHF. In nucleotides, the CDR3 is TGTGCCAGCAGCTTAGGGACAGCGAATTCACCCCTCCACTTT.

The chain uses TRBV6-2 or TRBV6-3 and TRBJ1-1, with a possible D match to TRBD1 (6 bases). This CDR3 is 16 amino acids long. The V end lost 10 bases, the J end lost 0 bases, and 21 bases lay between the germline ends. Germline V gene sequence: CDR1 MNHEY, CDR2 SVGEGT. In nucleotides, the CDR3 is TGTGCCACCGGGAGAGGACAGCGTAACCTGAACACTGAAGCTTTCTTT. Translated, it gives CATGRGQRNLNTEAFF.

This clonotype was seen more than once but under ten times. This chain joins TRBV27 and TRBJ2-1, with D maybe TRBD2 (6 bases). CDR1 is MNHEY and CDR2 is SMNVEV in the germline V gene (reference sequence). The length of the CDR3 is 15 residues. Trimming removed 2 bases from V and 3 bases from J, with 11 bases in between. CDR3 region: CASSLIGGGYNEQFF. In DNA form, the CDR3 reads TGTGCCAGCAGTTTAATCGGGGGTGGCTACAATGAGCAGTTCTTC.

This clonotype was seen a few times. The gene calls are TRBV15 and TRBJ2-7; 12 nucleotides agree with TRBD1. After removal of 3 bases from V and 3 bases from J, the junction contained 3 bases not matched to a gene. CDR1 LNHNV and CDR2 YYDKDF come from the germline V gene (reference sequence). The CDR3 runs to 15 residues. CDR3 sequence (DNA): TGTGCCACCAGCAGCGGGACAGGGGGCCTCTACGAGCAGTACTTC. It specifies CATSSGTGGLYEQYF.

The chain couples TRBV6-2 or TRBV6-3 to TRBJ1-5, with D uncertain. This CDR3 has 13 residues. V was shortened by 3 bases and J by 2 bases, with 5 bases between the two germline ends. Germline lookup yields CDR1 MNHEY and CDR2 SVGEGT. CDR3 sequence: CASSYAGNQPQHF. The CDR3 bases are TGTGCCAGCAGTTATGCAGGCAATCAGCCCCAGCATTTT.

This CDR3 reads CSGPQSYEQYF. CDR3 nucleotide sequence: TGCAGTGGCCCGCAGTCCTACGAGCAGTACTTC. This chain uses TRBV20-1 with TRBJ2-7, with D unresolved. Germline V gene data show CDR1 as DFQATT and CDR2 as SNEGSKA (reference sequence). CDR3 size: 11 residues. V lost 7 bases and J lost 1, with 8 bases in between.

CDR3 residues: CASSPPGLGEKLFF. Here the CDR3 DNA reads TGTGCCAGCAGTCCTCCGGGACTCGGGGAAAAACTGTTTTTT. This chain connects TRBV28 to TRBJ1-4; D possibly corresponds to TRBD1 (5 bases). Between the trimmed V and J ends, which lost 5 bases and 8 bases, there was a span of 15 bases. CDR3 length: 14 amino acids. Germline CDR1 MDHEN, CDR2 SYDVKM.

This chain links TRBV9 with TRBJ2-6, with D unresolved. Germline lookup yields CDR1 SGDLS and CDR2 YYNGEE. Trimming cost V 0 bases and J 1 base, with 5 bases left between them. The CDR3 has 15 amino acids. CDR3 nucleotides: TGTGCCAGCAGCGTAGAGGGTTCTGGGGCCAACGTCCTGACTTTC. It specifies CASSVEGSGANVLTF.